This TCR beta chain emerged from a study of T cell clones after liver transplantation. Study information: As an antigen-independent comparator, third-party-reactive TCRbeta sequences came from pre-transplant mixed lymphocyte reactions. Tolerant meant at least one year fully off immunosuppression without liver enzymes above twice normal.

The germline V gene has CDR1 MNHEY and CDR2 SVGAGI. The CDR3 runs to 15 residues. The ends lost 0 bases at V and 2 bases at J; junction bases unmatched: 1. Some clones are missing from TCRdb's copy, which holds only in-frame ones; the method was immunoSEQ multiplex PCR. The sample has tens of thousands of clones, around 75% seen once. The sequence came from a human donor who received a liver transplant. The genes are TRBV6-5 and TRBJ2-7; 10 nucleotides match TRBD1. This sample comprised CD4+ T cells from blood, obtained before liver transplant. The CDR3 loop reads CASSYSGQGTYEQYF. The CDR3, as DNA: TGTGCCAGCAGTTACTCGGGACAGGGGACCTACGAGCAGTACTTC.